Below are 24 T cell receptor beta chains sequenced from a single sample in a study of monozygotic twins with inflammatory bowel disease. Following a re-call of the 5' RACE reads, TCRdb has one entry per CDR3 protein and lacks DNA. Its clone listing holds some 170,000 distinct CDR3 sequences. The sequenced sample was blood. These TCRs come from a human donor with ulcerative colitis or Crohn's disease, or a healthy co-twin of an affected twin (not recorded which).

The CDR3 sequence: CASSLVGSPHGYTF. J is TRBJ1-2 and V is TRBV5-6. CDR1 and CDR2 (germline): SGHDT, YYEEEE. CDR3 size: 14 residues.

The CDR3 loop is CASSSVWVHNEQFF. The chain couples TRBV7-9 to TRBJ2-1. The CDR3 has 14 residues. CDR1 and CDR2 (germline): SEHNR, FQNEAQ (reference sequence).

The chain employs TRBV5-5 and TRBJ2-5; TCRdb selects TRBD2, and the lack of DNA leaves this call unchecked. The CDR3 is 18 amino acids. Germline assignment: CDR1 SGHKS and CDR2 YYEKEE (reference sequence). The CDR3 loop is CASSLYRSSLAGSGTQYF. The variable domain in full, with the rest retrieved from reference TRBV5-5 and TRBJ2-5, is DAGVTQSPTHLIKTRGQQVTLRCSPISGHKSVSWYQQVLGQGPQFIFQYYEKEERGRGNFPDRFSARQFPNYSSELNVNALLLGDSALYLCASSLYRSSLAGSGTQYFGPGTRLLVL.

The chain carries TRBV6-6 and TRBJ2-3. The length of the CDR3 is 14 residues. Germline CDR1 reads MNHNY; CDR2 reads SVGAGI (reference sequence). The CDR3 here is CASKSGASGDTQYF.

This rearrangement joins TRBV19 to TRBJ1-2. The CDR3 is 16 residues long. Germline lookup yields CDR1 LNHDA and CDR2 SQIVND (reference sequence). CDR3: CASSIGARADFADYTF.

The chain combines TRBV5-1 with TRBJ2-1; TCRdb's D gene call, TRBD2, goes unchecked for lack of DNA. The CDR3 covers 15 residues. The germline CDR1 and CDR2 sequences are SGHRS and YFSETQ. CDR3 region: CASSLGPDSADEQFF.

CDR3 protein: CSARNGLMKQYF. V gene TRBV20-1 combines with J gene TRBJ2-7. The CDR3 covers 12 residues. Germline V CDR1 and CDR2: DFQATT, SNEGSKA (reference sequence).

This chain joins TRBV5-4 and TRBJ2-7; TCRdb gives TRBD1 as the D gene, but with no DNA this cannot be confirmed. The CDR3 sequence is 12 residues long. Germline lookup yields CDR1 SGHNT and CDR2 YYREEE (reference sequence). The CDR3 loop reads CASSLAGGTQYF. Combining the CDR3 with reference TRBV5-4 and TRBJ2-7 gives the whole variable domain ETGVTQSPTHLIKTRGQQVTLRCSSQSGHNTVSWYQQALGQGPQFIFQYYREEENGRGNFPPRFSGLQFPNYSSELNVNALELDDSALYLCASSLAGGTQYFGPGTRLTVT.

The chain carries TRBV10-3 and TRBJ2-5; checking the TCRdb D call of TRBD2 is not possible without DNA. Looked up from germline, CDR1 is ENHRY and CDR2 is SYGVKD. The CDR3 sequence is 14 residues long. CDR3 protein: CAISRSGSKETQYF.

This CDR3 is CASSFPTSGRSSTDTQYF. The chain carries TRBV12-3 or TRBV12-4 and TRBJ2-3; the D gene TCRdb calls, TRBD2, cannot be checked with no DNA. The CDR3 covers 18 residues.

The J gene is TRBJ2-6, the V gene TRBV5-1; TCRdb names TRBD1, which stays unverified in the absence of DNA. Germline V gene sequence: CDR1 SGHRS, CDR2 YFSETQ. CDR3 size: 16 residues. The CDR3: CASSKTGTRWANVLTF. Full variable domain (rest looked up from reference TRBV5-1 and TRBJ2-6): KAGVTQTPRYLIKTRGQQVTLSCSPISGHRSVSWYQQTPGQGLQFLFEYFSETQRNKGNFPGRFSGRQFSNSRSEMNVSTLELGDSALYLCASSKTGTRWANVLTFGAGSRLTVL.

The chain links TRBV19 to TRBJ1-6; TCRdb designates TRBD1, a call that cannot be tested without DNA. The CDR3 consists of 13 residues. Germline CDR1 LNHDA, CDR2 SQIVND (reference sequence). CDR3 in amino acids: CATCQGGYSPLHF.

The V and J genes are TRBV12-3 or TRBV12-4 and TRBJ1-3; TCRdb names TRBD1, which stays unverified in the absence of DNA. The CDR3 totals 16 residues. CDR3: CASSIRQGKEGNTIYF.

This sequence joins TRBV12-3 or TRBV12-4 and TRBJ2-6; lacking DNA, the TRBD1 call made by TCRdb goes unchecked. This CDR3 contains 16 residues. Here the CDR3 reads CASTPRTGSGANVLTF.

The chain has TRBV15 and TRBJ1-5. Per the germline V gene, CDR1 is LNHNV and CDR2 is YYDKDF (reference sequence). The CDR3 sequence is 15 residues long. This CDR3 reads CATSRDAPGDQPQHF.

V is TRBV20-1 and J is TRBJ1-5. Germline V lookup: CDR1 DFQATT, CDR2 SNEGSKA (reference sequence). This CDR3 comprises 14 residues. CDR3 in amino acids: CSARGPGRDQPQHF.

The chain is built from TRBV6-5 and TRBJ2-3; there is no DNA to check the TCRdb D call of TRBD2. Germline CDR1 is MNHEY and CDR2 is SVGAGI. The CDR3 runs to 15 residues. CDR3 sequence: CASSLRARYTDTQYF.

The chain carries TRBV7-2 and TRBJ2-5. The CDR3 runs to 13 residues. CDR1 is SGHTA and CDR2 is FQGNSA in the germline V gene. CDR3 protein: CASSLSGRETQYF.

V usage is TRBV27 and J usage is TRBJ2-7; TCRdb outputs TRBD1, but without DNA this stays unchecked. The germline gives CDR1 MNHEY, CDR2 SMNVEV (reference sequence). The CDR3 runs to 13 residues. CDR3 loop: CASSPGSGYEQYF.

The V call is TRBV12-3 or TRBV12-4, the J call TRBJ2-3; TCRdb's D call, TRBD1, is unchecked because there is no DNA. This CDR3 has 14 residues. The CDR3 sequence: CASRKAGVTDTQYF.

V gene TRBV5-1 combines with J gene TRBJ1-2; checking the TCRdb D call of TRBD1 is not possible without DNA. This CDR3 contains 13 residues. Germline CDR1 and CDR2: SGHRS and YFSETQ. CDR3 sequence: CASSFPDRAGYTF.

The CDR3 spells CASSNRVVGDEQFF. This chain connects TRBV5-1 to TRBJ2-1; absent DNA, TCRdb's TRBD1 call cannot be checked. The CDR3 covers 14 residues. The germline V gene encodes CDR1 SGHRS and CDR2 YFSETQ.

The rearrangement joins TRBV5-1 to TRBJ1-5; TCRdb gives TRBD1 as the D gene, but with no DNA this cannot be confirmed. The length of the CDR3 is 15 residues. In germline, CDR1 is SGHRS, CDR2 YFSETQ. CDR3 residues: CASSLTGGPYQPQHF.

The chain links TRBV15 to TRBJ1-5; checking the TCRdb D call of TRBD1 is not possible without DNA. The V gene's germline CDR1 is LNHNV and CDR2 YYDKDF (reference sequence). This CDR3 comprises 15 residues. The CDR3 spells CATSGLRDLNQPQHF.